This T cell receptor beta chain was obtained from a study of blood T cell repertoires in COVID-19. Study information: The United States, Italy and Spain supplied acute and convalescent COVID-19 samples. From T cells, B-cell-depleted T cells, or PBMCs came the material, which was cDNA or gDNA.

As originally analysed: Reference gene primer amplification in the assay estimated nucleated cell counts. Method: immunoSEQ multiplex PCR; TCRdb's copy keeps in-frame clones and lacks some. V, J and clone size were drawn from that table, and D and trimming were deduced from the DNA. The data hold 50,000 to 65,000 clones, with roughly 72% observed a single time. The CDR3 is 14 amino acids. Germline-derived CDR1 and CDR2 are SGHTA and FQGTGA. Trimming removed 5 bases from V and 7 bases from J; junction bases left unmatched: 4. A Seattle source enrolled patients during active infection and followed them longitudinally.

Sequencing input: peripheral blood. J is TRBJ1-4 and V is TRBV7-3; 10 bases are shared with TRBD1. The sequence derives from a woman aged 70-85 years with COVID-19, enrolled during active disease. The CDR3 region is CASSPTGGFEKLFF. DNA of the CDR3: TGTGCCAGCAGCCCGACAGGGGGCTTTGAAAAACTGTTTTTT.